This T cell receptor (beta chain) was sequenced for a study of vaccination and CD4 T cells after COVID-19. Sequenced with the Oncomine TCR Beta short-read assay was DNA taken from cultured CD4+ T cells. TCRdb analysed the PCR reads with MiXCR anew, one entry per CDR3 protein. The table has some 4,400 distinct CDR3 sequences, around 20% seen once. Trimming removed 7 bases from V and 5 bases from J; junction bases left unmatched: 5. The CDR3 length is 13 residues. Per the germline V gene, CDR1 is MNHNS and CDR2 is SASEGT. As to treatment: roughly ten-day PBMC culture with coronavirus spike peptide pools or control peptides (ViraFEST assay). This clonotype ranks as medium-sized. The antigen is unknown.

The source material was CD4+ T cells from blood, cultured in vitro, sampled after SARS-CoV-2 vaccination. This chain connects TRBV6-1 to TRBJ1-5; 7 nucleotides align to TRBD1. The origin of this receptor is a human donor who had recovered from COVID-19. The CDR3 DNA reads TGTGCCAGCACTGGACAGGATCATCAGCCCCAGCATTTT. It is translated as CASTGQDHQPQHF.